A selection of T cell receptor beta chains follows, all from one sample in a study of cytomegalovirus exposure and HLA in healthy donors. Here immunoSEQ multiplex PCR was the method, and the copy in TCRdb shows in-frame clones only, minus some. The repertoire holds fewer than 200,000 clones, with 80% to 85% as singletons. The source material was PBMCs. The receptors were sampled from a young woman in good health and CMV-seronegative. CDR3s include the opening cysteine and the closing phenylalanine or tryptophan. The D gene is left open where the match is weak. Clone size is given for some rows only: seen once, a few or many times, or a class if the clone is expanded.

cdr3_nt cdr3_aa j_call d_call v_call clone_size
TGTGCCAGCTCACCTACCTCTTTCCCGAGACAAGAGACCCAGTACTTC CASSPTSFPRQETQYF TRBJ2-5 NA TRBV18 NA
TGTGCCAGCAGTCTCACCGGGGGTGGTAATTCACCCCTCCACTTT CASSLTGGGNSPLHF TRBJ1-6 NA TRBV28 NA
TGCGCCAGCAGTGAGCTGCCATCCTACGAGCAGTACTTC CASSELPSYEQYF TRBJ2-7 NA TRBV10-1 NA
TGTGCCAGCAGTAATGGACAGGGCGGGCCCCAGCATTTT CASSNGQGGPQHF TRBJ1-5 TRBD1 TRBV28 NA
TGTGCCAGCAGTAGGGAGGAGGCCAAAAACATTCAGTACTTC CASSREEAKNIQYF TRBJ2-4 NA TRBV6-1 few
TGTGCCAGCAGCAAAGCACGCAGGGATTACTTCTATGGCTACACCTTC CASSKARRDYFYGYTF TRBJ1-2 NA TRBV21-1 NA
TGTGCCAGCAGCACAACGATTACTAGCGCTTACGAGCAGTACTTC CASSTTITSAYEQYF TRBJ2-7 TRBD2 TRBV7-2 NA
TGTGCCAGCAGCTCCCGTAGACAGGGGGCGAAGGGCTACACCTTC CASSSRRQGAKGYTF TRBJ1-2 TRBD1 TRBV5-6 NA
TGTGCCAGCAGTTTTGGGCTCTACGAGCAGTACTTC CASSFGLYEQYF TRBJ2-7 NA TRBV28 NA
TGTGCCAGCAGCTTAAGGTTCGTAGGACAGCGGGCTTTCTTT CASSLRFVGQRAFF TRBJ1-1 NA TRBV7-3 NA
TGTGCCAGCAGTGAACGGACAGTGAACACTGAAGCTTTCTTT CASSERTVNTEAFF TRBJ1-1 NA TRBV2 NA
TGTGCCAGCAGCTTTTATCCTACTGAAGCTTTCTTT CASSFYPTEAFF TRBJ1-1 NA TRBV5-6 NA
TGTGCCAGCAGCGTAGACCGGGGGGGGGTGGACGAGCAGTACTTC CASSVDRGGVDEQYF TRBJ2-7 TRBD2 TRBV9 NA
TGTGCCAGCACTTTACTAGGCGGATACAATGAGCAGTTCTTC CASTLLGGYNEQFF TRBJ2-1 NA TRBV27 NA
TGCGCCAGCAGCCAGGTGTTCAGGGGCGATGGAAACACCATATATTTT CASSQVFRGDGNTIYF TRBJ1-3 NA TRBV4-1 NA
TGCGCCAGCAGCTTATCTAGCGGGGGGGTAAGAGAGACCCAGTACTTC CASSLSSGGVRETQYF TRBJ2-5 TRBD2 TRBV5-1 NA
TGTGCCAGCTCACCACTTTCCGGGAGGGCCGGATTCGGCGGGGAGCTGTTTTTT CASSPLSGRAGFGGELFF TRBJ2-2 TRBD2 TRBV18 few
TGTGCCAGCAGCTTTCTAACAGTAAGCTCCTACGAGCAGTACTTC CASSFLTVSSYEQYF TRBJ2-7 NA TRBV5-5 NA
TGCGCCAGCAGTGAACAGGACCAAGAGACCCAGTACTTC CASSEQDQETQYF TRBJ2-5 NA TRBV10-2 NA
TGTGCCAGTAGTATACTAGCGGGAGATCCCCCCAATGAGCAGTTCTTC CASSILAGDPPNEQFF TRBJ2-1 TRBD2 TRBV19 NA
TGTGCCAGCAGTTACTCGACTGAGGGCCTCGGCGAGCAGTACTTC CASSYSTEGLGEQYF TRBJ2-7 NA TRBV6-5 NA
TGTGCCAGCAGCGTAGCAGGCGGGTACTCCTACGAGCAGTACTTC CASSVAGGYSYEQYF TRBJ2-7 NA TRBV9 NA
TGTGCCAGCGGGACAGGGGAATGGAACATTCAGTACTTC CASGTGEWNIQYF TRBJ2-4 TRBD1 TRBV2 NA
TGTGCCAGCAGCAAAGGGACTAGCCCCTACAATGAGCAGTTCTTC CASSKGTSPYNEQFF TRBJ2-1 TRBD2 TRBV9 NA
TGCGCCAGTAGCTTCACCTCCGGGACAATGAACACTGAAGCTTTCTTT CASSFTSGTMNTEAFF TRBJ1-1 NA TRBV5-1 NA
TGTGCCAGCAGCTTCAACAGGGTTTTGGGTGGGGCCAACGTCCTGACTTTC CASSFNRVLGGANVLTF TRBJ2-6 NA TRBV9 NA
TGTGCCAGTAGTATATCCCGGGACTTCTACGAGCAGTACTTC CASSISRDFYEQYF TRBJ2-7 NA TRBV19 once
TGTGCCAGCAGCCAAGACGGAGTTAGCGGGAGCGGGGAGCTGTTTTTT CASSQDGVSGSGELFF TRBJ2-2 TRBD2 TRBV14 NA
TGTGCCAGCAGCTTACCCGGGACAGGGGGAACCGGGGAGCTGTTTTTT CASSLPGTGGTGELFF TRBJ2-2 TRBD1 TRBV5-6 NA
TGTGCCAGCTCACCAGGGAAGGGGTCTGGGGCCAACGTCCTGACTTTC CASSPGKGSGANVLTF TRBJ2-6 NA TRBV18 NA
TGTGCCAGCAGAACAGGGGGCGATAGCGGGGAGCTGTTTTTT CASRTGGDSGELFF TRBJ2-2 TRBD1 TRBV6-4 NA
TGTGCCAGCAGCTTGGGGCTAGCGGGGCTAACAGATACGCAGTATTTT CASSLGLAGLTDTQYF TRBJ2-3 TRBD2 TRBV5-4 NA
TGTGCCTGGAGGGGGACAGGGACAATACCAGGTTTCCCAGCCAAAAACATTCAGTACTTC CAWRGTGTIPGFPAKNIQYF TRBJ2-4 TRBD1 TRBV30 NA
TGTGCCAGCAGCTCAGACAGGCAAGAGACCCAGTACTTC CASSSDRQETQYF TRBJ2-5 NA TRBV7-2 NA
TGTGCCAGCAGACCGACAGGGGAAGACGAAGCTTTCTTT CASRPTGEDEAFF TRBJ1-1 TRBD1 TRBV7-2 few
TGTGCCAGCAGCCAAATTTGGGAGGGGAACACTGAAGCTTTCTTT CASSQIWEGNTEAFF TRBJ1-1 NA TRBV14 NA
TGTGCCACCAGCGGCCTTATGGCCCACGAGCAGTACTTC CATSGLMAHEQYF TRBJ2-7 NA TRBV15 NA
TGTGCCAGCGGCACCTACAATGAGCAGTTCTTC CASGTYNEQFF TRBJ2-1 NA TRBV2 NA
TGTGCCAGCAGTTTGTTTTTGGGCGGCAGGGGGAACAATCAGCCCCAGCATTTT CASSLFLGGRGNNQPQHF TRBJ1-5 TRBD1 TRBV28 NA
TGTGCCAGCAAGGCCGACAGGGGGTCTACCGGGGAGCTGTTTTTT CASKADRGSTGELFF TRBJ2-2 TRBD1 TRBV2 NA
TGTGCCAGTAGACAGGGTCCTCTCTCTGGGGCCAACGTCCTGACTTTC CASRQGPLSGANVLTF TRBJ2-6 TRBD1 TRBV27 once
TGTGCCAGCCGGACAGGGGGCATCAACACTGAAGCTTTCTTT CASRTGGINTEAFF TRBJ1-1 TRBD1 TRBV10-3 NA
TGTGCCAGCAGCCCTAGGGGAGGTTTGCGTGAGACCCAGTACTTC CASSPRGGLRETQYF TRBJ2-5 NA TRBV28 NA
TGTGCCAGCAGTGCTCTAGCGGGGGGGAACACCGGGGAGCTGTTTTTT CASSALAGGNTGELFF TRBJ2-2 TRBD2 TRBV27 NA
TGTGCCAGCCTTTCGGGGCCAGCGGGGTCGGGAAACACCATATATTTT CASLSGPAGSGNTIYF TRBJ1-3 NA TRBV7-8 NA
TGTGCCTGGACCTCTACTTCTGGGGCCAACGTCCTGACTTTC CAWTSTSGANVLTF TRBJ2-6 NA TRBV30 NA
TGTGCCAGCAGCTTAGTAGGGGGCGGATGGCATGGCTACACCTTC CASSLVGGGWHGYTF TRBJ1-2 TRBD1 TRBV7-9 few
TGTGCCAGCAGTTGGGACACTCGCCAGCCCCAGCATTTT CASSWDTRQPQHF TRBJ1-5 NA TRBV2 NA
TGCGCCAGCAGCTTGGAACAGGGAAACACCATATATTTT CASSLEQGNTIYF TRBJ1-3 NA TRBV5-1 NA
TGTGCCAGCAGTTCCGTAGCGGGAGTCCGGTACGAGCAGTACTTC CASSSVAGVRYEQYF TRBJ2-7 TRBD2 TRBV28 NA
TGTGCCAGCAGCCACCGGACAGGGCGCTACGAGCAGTACTTC CASSHRTGRYEQYF TRBJ2-7 TRBD1 TRBV14 once